This TCR beta chain originates from a study of tumor-infiltrating lymphocytes in primary liver carcinoma (TCRdb year 2017). About the study as a whole: Of the five patients (three men and two women, aged 30 to 69 years), four had hepatocellular carcinoma and one had combined HCC and intrahepatic cholangiocarcinoma. The five patients had tumors staged T1-T3 N0M0, with maximum diameters ranging from roughly 4 to 10 cm. Each sample produced about 3.65 to 7.5 million productive TCRbeta reads, and read depth showed no significant difference between tissue types. TCRbeta repertoire sequencing, expression microarrays and whole-exome sequencing were combined in the study across five regions of each liver tumor, with adjacent normal tissue and blood also included. TCRbeta repertoire sequencing covered about 35 specimens from 5 patients: around 25 tumor regions, 5 adjacent noncancerous liver tissues and 5 peripheral blood samples. To link TCRbeta repertoire diversity to the local molecular phenotype, the 25 or so tumor region samples were profiled with Agilent mRNA microarrays. High reproducibility was observed for the technical replicate repertoires, with mean shared-clone rates approximately 0.9 and correlation coefficients above 0.95. Beyond this particular receptor, the publication reports: Only about 7.5-24% of top clones were present in all five regions of a tumor, suggesting spatial heterogeneity of tumor-infiltrating T cells. The top 250 clones made up a significantly larger repertoire fraction in tumors than in blood (p = 0.039). Repertoire overlap was found to be higher between tumor regions (mean approximately 35%) than between tumor-adjacent (around 17%) or tumor-blood (approximately 15%) pairs, consistent with antigen-driven expansion. Because the samples were bulk and unsorted, CD4+ and CD8+ T cell repertoires could not be compared. Only the TCR beta chain was sequenced, so true repertoire diversity is likely underestimated because unpaired alpha chains were not captured. With just 4 or 5 patients in the study, the authors point out that the findings should be validated in a larger study.

Without any cell sorting, total RNA and DNA were co-extracted from around 18-30 mg of bulk tissue using the AllPrep DNA/RNA mini kit. Surgical resection was performed in China between 2015 and March 2016 on about 5 patients with histopathologically diagnosed primary liver carcinoma. Patients had chronic HBV infection and were treatment-naive at sampling. Five spatially separated regions were sampled from each tumor: the superior, inferior, left-lateral and right-lateral poles, plus the tumor centre. Histology showed that every tumor sample contained more than 85% viable tumor cells. Pieces of fresh tumor and adjacent tissue were cut in half, with one half kept in RNAlater at -80 degrees C and the other half sent for histology. A constant-region primer and ProtoScript II reverse transcriptase were used to reverse-transcribe TCRbeta-specific cDNA from about 0.55 ug total RNA. Construction of the TCRbeta libraries relied on three nested rounds of multiplex PCR, following a slightly modified ARM-PCR procedure. Each of the first two PCR rounds ran for approximately 10 cycles using multiplex TRBV1-TRBV30 forward primers together with a Cbeta reverse primer. A final 25-cycle PCR with Deep VentR polymerase added sample barcodes and Illumina adapters. Before sequencing, amplicons between 200 and 500 bp were purified from gel using a QIAquick gel extraction kit. An Illumina HiSeq 2500 was used to sequence the TCRbeta amplicons with 250-bp paired-end reads. The original methods were these. Reads were quality-trimmed with Trimmomatic v0.33, and paired reads were merged with FLASH v1.2.11 to recover full CDR3 sequences. MiGEC v1.2.1b assigned V, D and J germline segments to the rearranged TCRbeta sequences. Clonotype statistics and Shannon-Wiener diversity indices were computed with VDJtools v1.0.0. To reduce sampling bias, subsequent analyses other than the diversity analysis used only the 250 most abundant clonotypes in each sample. TCRdb cleaned the public reads at Q25 with fastp, built clones with MiXCR and kept in-frame beta chains. Each entry merges the rows of one CDR3 protein and shows their most common DNA and genes. The V and J calls, along with clone size, are taken from TCRdb and not from the paper's own processing. This sample has 150,000 to 200,000 distinct CDR3 sequences in its table, and around four fifths of those were observed once. In total, the top ten clones hold 15% to 20% of the sample.

A note on this clonotype: Its cognate antigen has yet to be identified. Germline is not matched at one junction end, which may reflect a read error.

CDR1 is given as SQVTM and CDR2 as ANQGSEA, both from the germline V gene. Including cysteine and phenylalanine, the CDR3 has 12 amino acids. Of all the DNA, just the CDR3 is kept, 36 bases in frame from base 1. The receptor comes from a middle-aged man with primary liver carcinoma and hepatitis B virus infection. The sequence is built from TRBV29-1 and TRBJ1-1, with no reliable assignment of the D segment. Sequencing input: tumor tissue from primary liver carcinoma. The DNA sequence reads TGCAGCGTGGTAACAGCAAACACTGTAGCTTTCTTT. Its translation is CSVVTANTVAFF.